Reported below is one T cell receptor beta chain. The target antigen is unknown. The entry originates in a study of cytomegalovirus exposure and HLA in healthy donors. Study in general: A data release that came early held about 89 million unique TCRs from HLA-typed donors. General observations from the study: The productive fraction for most TCR beta V segments was about 90% or about 30% in an earlier analysis. Across all donors, roughly uniform sequencing depth was an assumption of the presence/absence analyses. Most TCR sequences showed up rarely, but some public TCRs showed up in many donors.

Germline V gives CDR1 LNHDA, CDR2 SQIVND (reference sequence). This CDR3 comprises 17 residues. Trimming removed 3 bases from V and 4 bases from J; junction bases left unmatched: 11. PCR amplification relied on 60 Vbeta primers (plus 13 Jbeta primers). Assay: immunoSEQ multiplex PCR; the TCRdb copy retains only in-frame clones and omits some. The data contain tens of thousands of clones, about two thirds of them singletons. The sample taken for sequencing was PBMCs. The TCR sequence derives from a woman between 45 and 60 years old in good health and CMV-seropositive. The chain is built from TRBV19 and TRBJ2-2; 7 bases agree with TRBD2. CDR3: CASSIGGGRIATGELFF. For the CDR3, the DNA is TGTGCCAGTAGTATCGGCGGCGGGAGAATTGCCACCGGGGAGCTGTTTTTT.